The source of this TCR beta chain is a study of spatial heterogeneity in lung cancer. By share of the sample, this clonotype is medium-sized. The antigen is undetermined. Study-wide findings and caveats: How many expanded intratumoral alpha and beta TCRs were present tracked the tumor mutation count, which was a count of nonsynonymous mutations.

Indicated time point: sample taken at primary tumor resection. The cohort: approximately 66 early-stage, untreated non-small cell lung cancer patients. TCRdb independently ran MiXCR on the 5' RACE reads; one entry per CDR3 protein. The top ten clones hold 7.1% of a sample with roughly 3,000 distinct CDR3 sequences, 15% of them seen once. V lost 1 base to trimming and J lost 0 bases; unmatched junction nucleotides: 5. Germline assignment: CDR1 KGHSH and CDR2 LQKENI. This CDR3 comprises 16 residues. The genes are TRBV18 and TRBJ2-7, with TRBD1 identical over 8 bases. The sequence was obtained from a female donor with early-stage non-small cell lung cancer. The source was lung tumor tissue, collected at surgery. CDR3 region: CASSPRDRLSSYEQYF. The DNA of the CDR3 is TGTGCCAGCTCACCACGGGACAGGCTGAGCTCCTACGAGCAGTACTTC.